The 23 T cell receptor beta chains in this list originate from one sample, sequenced in a study of OX40 agonist ivuxolimab in advanced cancers. The repertoire was sequenced with immunoSEQ multiplex PCR; TCRdb's copy has only in-frame clones and lacks some. The sample includes 45,000 to 75,000 clones, 75% to 85% of them seen just once. The sample in question was CD4+ or CD8+ T cells sorted from blood, obtained in a trial of the OX40 agonist ivuxolimab. These receptors all stem from an adult with an advanced solid tumor such as melanoma, head and neck, liver or kidney cancer.

The chain carries TRBV15 and TRBJ2-2; D gene ambiguous. Germline CDR1 LNHNV, CDR2 YYDKDF (reference sequence). Trimming took off 4 bases at V and 6 bases at J, with 12 bases between the two ends. This CDR3 is built from 14 residues. CDR3 protein: CATSIGRGAGELFF. In DNA, the CDR3 is TGTGCCACCAGCATCGGGCGCGGAGCCGGGGAGCTGTTTTTT.

The chain links TRBV6-5 to TRBJ2-7, with 9 nucleotides matching TRBD2. CDR1 MNHEY and CDR2 SVGAGI come from the germline V gene. V shed 0 bases, J shed 7 bases, and the junction held 4 bases outside the gene matches. This CDR3 comprises 14 residues. The CDR3 coding sequence is TGTGCCAGCAGTTACTCTGGCGGGAGGGGAGAGCAGTACTTC. Residues: CASSYSGGRGEQYF.

This clone was detected only once. J is TRBJ2-5 and V is TRBV9, with D perhaps matching TRBD2 (6 bases). The tail of the sequence fits TRBJ2-7 better, so the J call may be wrong. Germline V gene sequence: CDR1 SGDLS, CDR2 YYNGEE. This CDR3 has 17 residues. Written as DNA, the CDR3 is TGTGCCAGCAGCGTAGCCGGGGGTTTAGGGGTTGCCTACGAGCAGTACTTC. This encodes CASSVAGGLGVAYEQYF.

The V gene is TRBV7-9, the J gene TRBJ1-2; 7 bases are shared with TRBD1. The CDR3 extends over 16 amino acids. With V trimmed by 2 bases and J by 3 bases, 9 bases remained unmatched. The germline CDR1 and CDR2 sequences are SEHNR and FQNEAQ (reference sequence). CDR3 nucleotides: TGTGCCAGCAGCTTAAGACAGGGAGTGGCATACTATGGCTACACCTTC. Translated, it gives CASSLRQGVAYYGYTF.

The chain carries TRBV4-1 and TRBJ2-3; D is unclear. V was shortened by 1 base and J by 2 bases, with 16 bases between the two germline ends. Germline V gene sequence: CDR1 MGHRA, CDR2 YSYEKL. The CDR3 is 17 amino acids. CDR3 sequence reads: CASSQVGRAKTTDTQYF. CDR3 sequence (DNA): TGCGCCAGCAGCCAAGTCGGACGGGCTAAAACCACAGATACGCAGTATTTT.

The chain carries TRBV10-2 and TRBJ2-7; the match to TRBD2 covers 12 bases. CDR1 and CDR2 (germline): WSHSY, SAAADI. This CDR3 has 16 residues. V was clipped by 3 bases and J by 7 bases; unmatched bases: 10. The CDR3 DNA sequence: TGCGCCAGCAGTGATTTGCTGTCTAGCGGGAGGGGGGAGCAGTACTTC. It codes for CASSDLLSSGRGEQYF.

The chain couples TRBV5-1 to TRBJ1-1; tentatively, D is TRBD1 (5 bases). CDR3 length equals 16 residues. Trimming removed 4 bases from V and 1 base from J, with 17 bases in between. Germline-derived CDR1 and CDR2 are SGHRS and YFSETQ. CDR3 loop: CASSIGQSFGNTEAFF. The CDR3 nucleotides read TGCGCCAGCAGCATCGGACAATCCTTCGGGAACACTGAAGCTTTCTTT.

The rearrangement links TRBV30 to TRBJ1-6; D unclear. CDR1 and CDR2 from the germline V gene are GTSNPN and SVGIG (reference sequence). The CDR3 spans 13 residues. V was pared by 1 base and J by 8 bases, with 9 bases between. CDR3 bases: TGTGCCTGGAGTGAGGTTGGAGATTCACCCCTCCACTTT. It codes for CAWSEVGDSPLHF.

This chain links TRBV6-1 with TRBJ1-2; D is undetermined. Between the trimmed V and J ends, which lost 2 bases and 7 bases, there was a span of 14 bases. Germline CDR1 is MNHNS and CDR2 is SASEGT. The CDR3 sequence is 14 residues long. The CDR3 region has the DNA TGTGCCAGCAGTGAAAAGGGCCCGAGGTTTGGCTACACCTTC. Protein: CASSEKGPRFGYTF.

The V and J genes are TRBV6-6 and TRBJ1-1, with D uncertain. The CDR3 covers 16 residues. CDR1 is MNHNY, CDR2 SVGAGI, per germline (reference sequence). V shed 0 bases and J shed 6 bases, with 17 bases lying between them. The DNA of the CDR3 is TGTGCCAGCAGTTACTCATCGCCGGGGAGCGTCGCTGAAGCTTTCTTT. Protein sequence: CASSYSSPGSVAEAFF.

This sequence joins TRBV28 and TRBJ2-7, with D possibly TRBD1 on 5 matching bases. The germline gives CDR1 MDHEN, CDR2 SYDVKM. The CDR3 covers 14 residues. The V end lost 6 bases, the J end lost 0 bases, and 12 bases lay between the germline ends. CDR3 bases: TGTGCCAGCAGCACCAGGGCGAGCTCCTACGAGCAGTACTTC. Translation: CASSTRASSYEQYF.

This clone was found a few times. The V gene is TRBV30, the J gene TRBJ1-5; tentatively, D is TRBD1 (6 bases). The CDR3 runs to 13 residues. The V gene's germline CDR1 is GTSNPN and CDR2 SVGIG (reference sequence). V lost 5 bases and J 6 bases, leaving 14 bases between the germline ends. The CDR3 nucleotides read TGTGCCTGGGCCACAGGGAAAGGTCAGCCCCAGCATTTT. It encodes CAWATGKGQPQHF.

The sample holds one count of this clone. This chain joins TRBV28 and TRBJ2-7, with 9 bases aligning to TRBD1. The CDR3 loop spans 15 amino acids. The trim removed 8 bases at V and 2 bases at J, leaving 10 bases unmatched. Germline loops: CDR1 MDHEN, CDR2 SYDVKM. The DNA for the CDR3 is TGTGCCAGCTCCCCCCCGGGACAGGGCGCCTACGAGCAGTACTTC. Residues: CASSPPGQGAYEQYF.

The chain is built from TRBV6-1 and TRBJ2-1; possible D gene TRBD2, 5 bases. This CDR3 is 14 amino acids long. In germline, CDR1 is MNHNS, CDR2 SASEGT. The ends were cut back, 6 bases at V and 6 bases at J, with 15 bases in the middle. The CDR3 DNA is TGTGCCAGCAGAGCCCCGGGGAGAAGCAATGAGCAGTTCTTC. Its translation is CASRAPGRSNEQFF.

The genes are TRBV9 and TRBJ1-1; D not resolved. V lost 0 bases and J 4 bases, leaving 16 bases between the germline ends. CDR3 size: 16 residues. The V gene's germline CDR1 is SGDLS and CDR2 YYNGEE. The CDR3 nucleotides read TGTGCCAGCAGCGTAGGGCCACGGCCCGGAGCCACTGAAGCTTTCTTT. This codes for CASSVGPRPGATEAFF. Based on the CDR3 plus reference TRBV9 and TRBJ1-1, the full variable domain is DSGVTQTPKHLITATGQRVTLRCSPRSGDLSVYWYQQSLDQGLQFLIQYYNGEERAKGNILERFSAQQFPDLHSELNLSSLELGDSALYFCASSVGPRPGATEAFFGQGTRLTVV.

This chain links TRBV11-3 with TRBJ2-1; D not resolved. V lost 2 bases to trimming and J lost 5 bases, with 7 bases between them. The V gene's germline CDR1 is SGHNT and CDR2 YENEEA. CDR3 length: 13 amino acids. The CDR3 DNA reads TGTGCCAGCAGCTTAAACATACACAATGAGCAGTTCTTC. This codes for CASSLNIHNEQFF.

This clone was counted a few times. This sequence joins TRBV11-1 and TRBJ2-7, with no clear D. Deletions cut 1 base from V and 6 bases from J, with 7 bases between. CDR1 and CDR2 from the germline V gene are SGHAT and FQDESV (reference sequence). The CDR3 is 12 amino acids. CDR3 sequence reads: CASSLEESEQYF. CDR3 nucleotides: TGTGCCAGCAGCTTAGAAGAATCCGAGCAGTACTTC.

This chain links TRBV19 with TRBJ1-2; 7 nucleotides line up with TRBD1. Looked up from germline, CDR1 is LNHDA and CDR2 is SQIVND (reference sequence). The ends lost 4 bases at V and 7 bases at J; junction bases unmatched: 9. The CDR3 spans 14 residues. The CDR3, as DNA: TGTGCCAGTAGTACGGCGAACAGGGGTGGTGGCTACACCTTC. Residues: CASSTANRGGGYTF. The full variable domain, its missing parts supplied by reference TRBV19 and TRBJ1-2, is DGGITQSPKYLFRKEGQNVTLSCEQNLNHDAMYWYRQDPGQGLRLIYYSQIVNDFQKGDIAEGYSVSREKKESFPLTVTSAQKNPTAFYLCASSTANRGGGYTFGSGTRLTVV.

V and J are TRBV2 and TRBJ1-2, with TRBD1 matching 7 bases. In germline, CDR1 is SNHLY, CDR2 FYNNEI. Losses at the gene ends were 10 bases for V and 8 bases for J; bases not matched to a gene: 19. The CDR3 spans 15 residues. The CDR3 region has the DNA TGTGCCATCTTTGTTACAGGGGCTGGTCTGAGAGGCTACACCTTC. Translated: CAIFVTGAGLRGYTF.

This clone showed up just once. The V and J genes are TRBV18 and TRBJ2-2, with 12 positions matching TRBD1. The CDR3 runs to 16 residues. V shed 4 bases, J shed 3 bases, and the junction held 3 bases outside the gene matches. The V gene's germline CDR1 is KGHSH and CDR2 LQKENI. CDR3 sequence reads: CASSLGQGADTGELFF. The CDR3 DNA reads as TGTGCCAGCTCACTGGGACAGGGGGCAGACACCGGGGAGCTGTTTTTT.

The rearrangement links TRBV5-1 to TRBJ2-7; D might be TRBD2 (5 bases). V shed 0 bases and J shed 9 bases, with 10 bases lying between them. Germline CDR1 and CDR2: SGHRS and YFSETQ. The CDR3 covers 12 residues. For the CDR3, the DNA is TGCGCCAGCAGCTTGGGAGGGATCGGGCAGTACTTC. Its translation: CASSLGGIGQYF.

V usage is TRBV11-1 and J usage is TRBJ2-2; D unclear. CDR3 length: 14 residues. Germline V gene lookup returns CDR1 SGHAT and CDR2 FQDESV (reference sequence). Trimming left V 6 bases short and J 4 bases short, with 12 bases between. The DNA for the CDR3 is TGTGCCAGCAGTATAATCTCGAGCACCGGGGAGCTGTTTTTT. This sequence encodes CASSIISSTGELFF.

V and J are TRBV18 and TRBJ1-5; D possibly corresponds to TRBD1 (6 bases). V was cut by 5 bases and J by 3 bases, with 14 bases left in between. CDR3 length equals 15 residues. CDR1 KGHSH and CDR2 LQKENI come from the germline V gene. The CDR3 DNA reads TGTGCCAGCTCATCCCAAGACAGGTCCAATCAGCCCCAGCATTTT. Its protein product is CASSSQDRSNQPQHF.